The 9 T cell receptor beta chains reported below all come from one sample, sequenced in a study of cytomegalovirus exposure and HLA in healthy donors (dated by TCRdb to 2017 to 2019). Library preparation used the immunoSEQ multiplex PCR assay. A mixture of 60 forward primers for TCR Vbeta segments and 13 reverse primers for TCR Jbeta segments was used in the multiplex PCR. TCRdb mirrors the immuneACCESS table, restricted to in-frame sequences. Some clones are absent from its copies; in checked studies, under half trace to an unresolved V gene, and the reason for the others is unknown. Across this sample there are some 150,000 clones, with roughly 81% seen only once. The ten largest clonotypes hold roughly an eighth of the sample. The specimen was PBMCs. These receptors all stem from a woman in her forties or fifties in good health and CMV-seronegative.

The rearrangement links TRBV7-8 to TRBJ2-7, with 13 bases that match TRBD2. The CDR3 is made up of 14 amino acids. The germline V gene has CDR1 SGHVS and CDR2 FQNEAQ. Unmatched junction bases numbered 2, after V lost 2 bases and J lost 7 bases. CDR3 DNA sequence: TGTGCCAGCAGCTTACCGGGACTAGCGGGGGAGCAGTACTTC. The encoded protein is CASSLPGLAGEQYF. Filled out from reference TRBV7-8 and TRBJ2-7, the complete variable domain reads GAGVSQSPRYKVAKRGQDVALRCDPISGHVSLFWYQQALGQGPEFLTYFQNEAQLDKSGLPSDRFFAERPEGSVSTLKIQRTQQEDSAVYLCASSLPGLAGEQYFGPGTRLTVT.

The chain recombines TRBV7-7 with TRBJ2-1; the D gene is possibly TRBD1 (5 bases). This CDR3 region has 14 residues. V was clipped by 5 bases and J by 7 bases, with 15 bases between them. CDR1 is SSHAT, CDR2 FNYEAQ, per germline (reference sequence). In DNA, the CDR3 is TGTGCCAGCAGCCCCACCGGACACGTAAATGAGCAGTTCTTC. This encodes CASSPTGHVNEQFF.

The genes are TRBV5-1 and TRBJ2-2; D not certain. This CDR3 region has 15 residues. V was clipped by 0 bases and J by 2 bases, with 8 bases between them. CDR1 is SGHRS and CDR2 is YFSETQ in the germline V gene. The CDR3 region has the DNA TGCGCCAGCAGCTTGGGGGCAGCCAACACCGGGGAGCTGTTTTTT. Translated: CASSLGAANTGELFF.

The rearrangement links TRBV6-5 to TRBJ1-5, with 10 nucleotides matching TRBD1. CDR3 length: 14 amino acids. Germline loops: CDR1 MNHEY, CDR2 SVGAGI. The junction had 3 bases not matched to a gene; V was cut back by 6 bases and J by 4 bases. This CDR3 is CASSPDRGNQPQHF. The CDR3, as DNA: TGTGCCAGCAGCCCGGACAGGGGGAATCAGCCCCAGCATTTT.

The chain combines TRBV11-3 with TRBJ2-3; D is uncertain. CDR3 length: 10 residues. Per germline, CDR1 SGHNT and CDR2 YENEEA. V lost 8 bases and J 7 bases, leaving 7 bases between the germline ends. The CDR3 reads CASVSYTQYF. The CDR3 nucleotides are TGTGCCAGCGTGTCCTATACGCAGTATTTT.

This chain links TRBV11-2 with TRBJ1-6; 10 positions agree with TRBD1. J gave up 10 bases and V 2 bases, and 5 bases lay outside the gene matches. CDR3 length equals 15 residues. Germline lookup yields CDR1 SGHAT and CDR2 FQNNGV. CDR3 DNA: TGTGCCAGCAGCTTAAGACAGGGGGCCGGGTCACCCCTCCACTTT. Translated: CASSLRQGAGSPLHF.

The V call is TRBV28, the J call TRBJ2-7; TRBD1 is a possible D gene (5 bases). From germline, CDR1 is MDHEN and CDR2 SYDVKM. Trimming pared 5 bases from V and 0 bases from J, leaving 14 bases between. The CDR3 totals 15 residues. CDR3 region: CASSLPGRPSYEQYF. CDR3 nucleotide sequence: TGTGCCAGCAGTCTTCCAGGGCGTCCCTCCTACGAGCAGTACTTC. Variable domain in full (rest from reference TRBV28 and TRBJ2-7): DVKVTQSSRYLVKRTGEKVFLECVQDMDHENMFWYRQDPGLGLRLIYFSYDVKMKEKGDIPEGYSVSREKKERFSLILESASTNQTSMYLCASSLPGRPSYEQYFGPGTRLTVT.

The chain recombines TRBV25-1 with TRBJ1-1, with D uncertain. The V end was cut by 6 bases, the J end by 3 bases, with 14 bases between. Germline V gene sequence: CDR1 MGHDK, CDR2 SYGVNS. This CDR3 has 14 amino acids. The CDR3 DNA is TGTGCCAGCAGACTCACGGCGGGGTACACTGAAGCTTTCTTT. Protein product: CASRLTAGYTEAFF. Full variable domain (outside the CDR3, taken from reference TRBV25-1 and TRBJ1-1): EADIYQTPRYLVIGTGKKITLECSQTMGHDKMYWYQQDPGMELHLIHYSYGVNSTEKGDLSSESTVSRIRTEHFPLTLESARPSHTSQYLCASRLTAGYTEAFFGQGTRLTVV.

This chain links TRBV2 with TRBJ2-5, with D possibly being TRBD1 (5 bases). V lost 1 base and J 5 bases, leaving 14 bases between the germline ends. The CDR3 consists of 15 residues. The germline V gene encodes CDR1 SNHLY and CDR2 FYNNEI. The CDR3 region is CASSEGQGGRETQYF. The CDR3 DNA reads as TGTGCCAGCAGTGAAGGGCAGGGTGGTCGGGAGACCCAGTACTTC.